The rows below give T cell receptor beta chains drawn from one sample of a study of shared clonotypes between healthy human individuals. This table comes from immunoSEQ multiplex PCR, and its TCRdb copy is limited to in-frame clones, with some not included. This sample yields about 2 million clones, of which approximately 95% are seen a single time; 0.9% to 1.4% belongs to the top ten. The sequencing sample was made of naive CD8+ T cells sorted from blood. Receptors were obtained from a man aged 18 to 29 in good health. CDR3s include the opening cysteine and the closing phenylalanine or tryptophan. A D gene is named only where the DNA matches it firmly. Clone size is given for some rows only: seen once, a few or many times, or a class if the clone is expanded.

>TRBJ2-1|TRBV7-9|-|-
TGTGCCAGCAGCTTACCCCTCTCTCAGATCGGCAGCAAGGAGAATGAGCAGTTCTTC
CASSLPLSQIGSKENEQFF
>TRBJ1-1|TRBV4-3|-|TRBD1
TGCGCCAGCAGCCAAGATCCGCCAGGGGGTTTTGGCACTGAAGCTTTCTTT
CASSQDPPGGFGTEAFF
>TRBJ2-3|TRBV7-6|-|-
TGTGCCAGCAGCCCAAAGGGGTTACCTAGCACAGATACGCAGTATTTT
CASSPKGLPSTDTQYF
>TRBJ2-1|TRBV30|-|TRBD2
TGTGCCTGGAGTTTCACTAGCGGGGATTACAATGAGCAGTTCTTC
CAWSFTSGDYNEQFF
>TRBJ1-5|TRBV7-9|-|TRBD1
TGTGCCAGCAAACGAGGAGGGGGCGACCAGCCCCAGCATTTT
CASKRGGGDQPQHF
>TRBJ2-7|TRBV7-9|once|TRBD1
TGTGCCAGCAGTCGGACAGGGGAGTACGAGCAGTACTTC
CASSRTGEYEQYF
>TRBJ2-3|TRBV7-8|-|-
TGTGCCAGCAGCTTAGACAGCGGAGCCCCCACAGATACGCAGTATTTT
CASSLDSGAPTDTQYF
>TRBJ1-5|TRBV18|-|-
TGTGCCAGCTCACCAGACCGGAGCAATCAGCCCCAGCATTTT
CASSPDRSNQPQHF
>TRBJ1-6|TRBV5-4|-|TRBD1
TGTGCCAGCAGCCTAGACAGGGAGGGTTCACCCCTCCACTTT
CASSLDREGSPLHF
>TRBJ2-7|TRBV23-1|-|-
TGCGCCAGCAGTCAATCGGTGGAGATTTATCTCCTCCCGGGGGTCTACGAGCAGTACTTC
CASSQSVEIYLLPGVYEQYF
>TRBJ1-1|TRBV6-1|-|TRBD1
TGTGCCAGCAGTCCAACGACAGGGAGTAACACTGAAGCTTTCTTT
CASSPTTGSNTEAFF
>TRBJ1-6|TRBV9|-|TRBD1
TGTGCCAGCAGCGACGGGACAGGGAGACCCCTCCACTTT
CASSDGTGRPLHF
>TRBJ1-6|TRBV2|few|TRBD1
TGTGCCAGCACGGTGGGGCAGGGGGTTTCACCCCTCCACTTT
CASTVGQGVSPLHF
>TRBJ2-1|TRBV9|-|TRBD2
TGTGCCAGCAGCGTAGTTTCTAGCGGGTACAATGAGCAGTTCTTC
CASSVVSSGYNEQFF
>TRBJ2-7|TRBV30|-|-
TGTGCCTGGAGTGTCGTCGACGGTGCTTTGGGCGAGCAGTACTTC
CAWSVVDGALGEQYF
>TRBJ2-7|TRBV4-3|once|-
TGCGCCAGCAGCCAAGTCTATGACCTGCCAGTGGAGCAGTACTTC
CASSQVYDLPVEQYF
>TRBJ2-3|TRBV13|once|TRBD2
TGTGCCAGCAGCATAGGACTAGCATACCCCGAGAGGAATTTT
CASSIGLAYPERNF
>TRBJ2-3|TRBV11-3|-|-
TGTGCCAGCAGCCCTGGGCCCGGGGGCGGCACAGATACGCAGTATTTT
CASSPGPGGGTDTQYF
>TRBJ2-2|TRBV2|-|TRBD1
TGTGCCAGCAGTGCCCGGGACAGGACGTGGGACAAACCCGCCGGGGAGCTGTTTTTT
CASSARDRTWDKPAGELFF
>TRBJ1-1|TRBV13|-|-
TGTGCCAGCGCGTCGAACATGAACACTGAAGCTTTCTTT
CASASNMNTEAFF
>TRBJ1-1|TRBV9|-|-
TGTGCCAGCAGTCCGTTGCATAAAACGGGACATCTGAACACTGAAGCTTTCTTT
CASSPLHKTGHLNTEAFF
>TRBJ2-7|TRBV6-5|-|TRBD1
TGTGCCAGCAGTCCAGGGGGAAAAGCCTACGAGCAGTACTTC
CASSPGGKAYEQYF
>TRBJ2-1|TRBV7-9|-|-
TGTGCCAGCAGCTTAGGTGGGCTAGCCGATGAGCAGTTCTTC
CASSLGGLADEQFF
>TRBJ2-3|TRBV7-6|-|TRBD2
TGTGCCAGCTCCGGGACTAGCGGGGGGTACGCACCAGATACGCAGTATTTT
CASSGTSGGYAPDTQYF
>TRBJ1-1|TRBV28|-|-
TGTGCCAGCTCAGGGTTGGGGAACACTGAAGCTTTCTTT
CASSGLGNTEAFF
>TRBJ1-2|TRBV5-1|-|-
TGCGCCAGCAGCGCGGCCACCCTCCCGGATGGCTACACCTTC
CASSAATLPDGYTF
>TRBJ1-5|TRBV21-1|-|-
TGTGCCAGCAGCAAACCCCGGGCCGGAACTTGGAGACAGCCCCAGCATTTT
CASSKPRAGTWRQPQHF
>TRBJ2-7|TRBV7-8|-|-
TGTGCCAGCAGCTCCTTAGCGGTTCCCTCCTACGAGCAGTACTTC
CASSSLAVPSYEQYF
>TRBJ2-5|TRBV6-1|-|TRBD2
TGTGCCAGCAGTGATTTCGCCAGCGGGGTCCAAGAGACCCAGTACTTC
CASSDFASGVQETQYF
>TRBJ2-5|TRBV28|-|-
TGTGCCAGCAGTTCCCATGTAGGCTGGGAGACCCAGTACTTC
CASSSHVGWETQYF
>TRBJ2-1|TRBV5-6|-|-
TGTGCCAGCAGCTTGGTCCGGGGGAATGAGCAGTTCTTC
CASSLVRGNEQFF
>TRBJ2-1|TRBV6-1|-|TRBD1
TGTGCCAGCAGAGAGACAGGGTCGGATGAGCAGTTCTTC
CASRETGSDEQFF
>TRBJ2-3|TRBV7-8|-|TRBD1
TGTGCCAGCAGCTTCCTCCGGGACAGGGGAACAGATACGCAGTATTTT
CASSFLRDRGTDTQYF
>TRBJ1-1|TRBV5-1|once|-
TGCGCCAGCAGCTTGGAACGGGAGAACACTGAAGCTTTCTTT
CASSLERENTEAFF
>TRBJ2-7|TRBV5-4|-|-
TGTGCCAGCAGCCCCCGGAGGGTTGGGGCTTCCGAGCAGTACTTC
CASSPRRVGASEQYF
>TRBJ2-3|TRBV27|-|TRBD2
TGTGCCAGCACCCCATATGGGGGGGGTGGGGAAGATACGCAGTATTTT
CASTPYGGGGEDTQYF
>TRBJ2-7|TRBV4-2|-|-
TGTGCCAGCAGCCCTGCTGGGGGCGGCTACGAGCAGTACTTC
CASSPAGGGYEQYF
>TRBJ2-5|TRBV6-1|-|TRBD2
TGTGCCAGCAGTGTCAGACTAGCGGGGTACCAAGAGACCCAGTACTTC
CASSVRLAGYQETQYF
>TRBJ2-1|TRBV27|-|TRBD2
TGTGCCAGCAGTCGCACCGGGACTAGCGGGACCAATGAGCAGTTCTTC
CASSRTGTSGTNEQFF
>TRBJ2-2|TRBV5-7|-|TRBD1
TGTGCCAGCAGCGAACCGGGACAGAACCTGAGGGGCACCGGGGAGCTGTTTTTT
CASSEPGQNLRGTGELFF
>TRBJ1-1|TRBV6-5|-|-
TGTGCCAGCAGTTACCAGGCCGCAACCAACACTGAAGCTTTCTTT
CASSYQAATNTEAFF
>TRBJ2-7|TRBV29-1|-|-
TGCAGCGTTGTGTCAAGTTCACCTGACCTACTTGGGGCGTACGAGCAGTACTTC
CSVVSSSPDLLGAYEQYF
>TRBJ2-7|TRBV27|-|-
TGTGCCAGCAGTGCCTCGATGGGGGAGGTGGGGTACGAGCAGTACTTC
CASSASMGEVGYEQYF
>TRBJ2-3|TRBV30|once|TRBD1
TGTGCCTGGGAGGCCGTGACAGGGATAGATACGCAGTATTTT
CAWEAVTGIDTQYF
>TRBJ2-1|TRBV27|-|-
TGTGCCAGCAGTTTCCAGGCGACCTACAATGAGCAGTTCTTC
CASSFQATYNEQFF
>TRBJ2-3|TRBV5-1|-|TRBD2
TGCGCCAGCAGCTCGCGGGGGGCTAGCACAGATACGCAGTATTTT
CASSSRGASTDTQYF
>TRBJ1-2|TRBV5-4|-|-
TGTGCCAGCAGCTTGGAATCAGGGAACAACGGCTACACCTTC
CASSLESGNNGYTF
>TRBJ2-7|TRBV4-3|-|-
TGCGCCAGCAGCCTTAGGCGGGGCCACGAGCAGTACTTC
CASSLRRGHEQYF
>TRBJ1-6|TRBV27|-|-
TGTGCCAGCAGTCCAGGACAATATAATTCACCCCTCCACTTT
CASSPGQYNSPLHF
>TRBJ2-7|TRBV10-3|-|-
TGTGCCATCAGTGCCGAGGGCTACGAGCAGTACTTC
CAISAEGYEQYF
>TRBJ1-5|TRBV6-4|-|TRBD1
TGTGCCAGCAGTGGGAGGACAGGTTCAACCGGTCCTAGGCCCCAGCATTTT
CASSGRTGSTGPRPQHF
>TRBJ2-2|TRBV13|-|-
TGTGCCAGCAGCTTAGGGTTAGCGGAGAACACCGGGGAGCTGTTTTTT
CASSLGLAENTGELFF
>TRBJ2-7|TRBV5-8|-|-
TGTGCCAGCAGCTTCGACCCATTTTATCGGGACGGGGCCCACGAGCAGTACTTC
CASSFDPFYRDGAHEQYF
>TRBJ2-7|TRBV5-1|-|TRBD1
TGCGCCAGCAGCTCGGACCCCGGGACAGGAGGCTACGAGCAGTACTTC
CASSSDPGTGGYEQYF
>TRBJ1-2|TRBV21-1|-|-
TGTGCCAGCAGCCCTCAACCAGGGGGCGAATCTGACTATGGCTACACCTTC
CASSPQPGGESDYGYTF